Described below is a single TCR beta chain sequence and its context. Its target is unknown. The data derive from a study of shared clonotypes between healthy human individuals. Study-wide context: Three plates each covered CD4 naive and memory; CD8 naive two, CD8 memory one. Study results and caveats: When naive CD4 clonotypes were compared across several donors, 4% to 6.5% were shared.

Terminally differentiated effector memory CD45RA+ cells were left out of the naive CD8 fraction, which was CD45RO-negative and positively selected for CCR7. The CDR3 consists of 14 residues. Per the germline V gene, CDR1 is SGDLS and CDR2 is YYNGEE. J gave up 7 bases and V 7 bases, and 6 bases lay outside the gene matches. Only in-frame clones appear in the TCRdb table, and some are missing; sequencing was by immunoSEQ multiplex PCR. This sample yields roughly 590,000 clones, of which about 95% are seen a single time; 0.11% belongs to the top ten. The chain links TRBV9 to TRBJ2-1; 12 bases match TRBD2. The sequenced sample was naive CD8+ T cells sorted from blood. The clonotype originates from a woman aged 25-40 years in good health. CDR3 region: CASGLAGLGNEQFF. In DNA, the CDR3 is TGTGCCAGCGGACTAGCGGGGTTAGGTAATGAGCAGTTCTTC.